The following is a TCR beta chain sequence with its context. Its specificity is not known. This specimen belongs to a study of response to subunit inactivated influenza vaccine. TCRdb re-called the RT-PCR reads through MiXCR, storing one row per CDR3 protein. The sample yields about 780,000 distinct CDR3 sequences, 18% seen once. Study conclusions and caveats: Few new T cells, the authors suggested, are recruited by each seasonal influenza vaccination.

The germline V gene encodes CDR1 MNHEY and CDR2 SMNVEV (reference sequence). With V trimmed by 6 bases and J by 9 bases, 12 bases remained unmatched. This CDR3 contains 14 residues. The clonotype comes from a man in his fifties who received an inactivated influenza vaccine. The sample was PBMCs from blood, taken about 5 days after vaccination. The rearrangement joins TRBV27 to TRBJ2-7, with 9 bases identical to TRBD2. CDR3 sequence: CASSTTSGATRQYF. CDR3 DNA: TGTGCCAGCAGCACGACTAGCGGAGCTACGAGGCAGTACTTC.